This entry lists 18 T cell receptor beta chains sequenced from one sample in a study of T cells in localized non-small cell lung cancer. The table came from immunoSEQ multiplex PCR; TCRdb's copy has only in-frame clones and leaves some out. The sample includes around 30,000 clones, roughly 90% of them seen just once. Sequences were derived from peripheral blood mononuclear cells, sampled before any cancer treatment. These receptor sequences come from a woman aged 40-69 years with stage III lung adenocarcinoma.

V gene TRBV6-1 combines with J gene TRBJ1-6, with 7 nucleotides matching TRBD1. The CDR3 has 13 residues. V gave up 6 bases and J gave up 5 bases; unmatched junction bases: 1. Germline loops: CDR1 MNHNS, CDR2 SASEGT. In nucleotides, the CDR3 is TGTGCCAGCAGGACAGGGAATAATTCACCCCTCCACTTT. It yields the protein CASRTGNNSPLHF.

V and J are TRBV7-9 and TRBJ1-6, with D perhaps matching TRBD1 (5 bases). CDR1 SEHNR and CDR2 FQNEAQ come from the germline V gene (reference sequence). The CDR3 is 15 residues long. V lost 5 bases to trimming and J lost 7 bases, with 15 bases between them. The chain's CDR3 is CASSPTRGLNSPLHF. The DNA of the CDR3 is TGTGCCAGCAGCCCTACTAGGGGCCTCAATTCACCCCTCCACTTT.

The rearrangement uses TRBV19 and TRBJ1-5; D not resolved. This CDR3 has 15 residues. Trimming removed 6 bases at V and 1 base at J, with 13 bases between. Per germline, CDR1 LNHDA and CDR2 SQIVND (reference sequence). The DNA for the CDR3 is TGTGCCAGTAGCGACGTCTTAGGCAGCAATCAGCCCCAGCATTTT. Amino acids: CASSDVLGSNQPQHF.

This chain joins TRBV20-1 and TRBJ2-7, with a tentative D call TRBD2 (6 bases). The CDR3 is 11 amino acids. Germline lookup yields CDR1 DFQATT and CDR2 SNEGSKA (reference sequence). V shed 7 bases and J shed 4 bases, with 11 bases lying between them. The CDR3 DNA reads as TGCAGTGGGCGGGGATCTTACGAGCAGTACTTC. Translation gives CSGRGSYEQYF.

The sample holds one count of this clone. The chain uses TRBV6-5 and TRBJ1-5; 7 bases map to TRBD1. Unmatched junction bases numbered 6, after V lost 5 bases and J lost 2 bases. The CDR3 is 15 amino acids. CDR1 and CDR2 from the germline V gene are MNHEY and SVGAGI. The CDR3 DNA is TGTGCCAGCAGTACACTCCAGGGGGGCAATCAGCCCCAGCATTTT. Its translation is CASSTLQGGNQPQHF.

This chain joins TRBV6-5 and TRBJ1-1, with D possibly being TRBD1 (5 bases). Trimming cost V 5 bases and J 6 bases, with 10 bases left between them. The CDR3 totals 12 residues. Germline loops: CDR1 MNHEY, CDR2 SVGAGI. CDR3 in amino acids: CASSATGSEAFF. DNA of the CDR3: TGTGCCAGCAGTGCTACAGGCTCTGAAGCTTTCTTT.

The J gene is TRBJ1-5, the V gene TRBV7-2; the D is unclear. The length of the CDR3 is 13 residues. The V and J ends lost 4 bases and 0 bases respectively, with 4 bases between them. Germline V gives CDR1 SGHTA, CDR2 FQGNSA. DNA for the CDR3: TGTGCCAGCAGCTCAGATAGCAATCAGCCCCAGCATTTT. It specifies CASSSDSNQPQHF.

The chain is built from TRBV7-2 and TRBJ2-5, with a tentative D call TRBD2 (5 bases). Trimming left V 1 base short and J 2 bases short, with 8 bases between. The germline V gene has CDR1 SGHTA and CDR2 FQGNSA. This CDR3 region has 14 residues. CDR3 protein: CASSLVGGQETQYF. The CDR3 DNA reads TGTGCCAGCAGCTTAGTGGGCGGGCAAGAGACCCAGTACTTC.

The CDR3 DNA reads as TGTGCCAGCAGCTTTGGGACAGGGGGTTCTGGAAACACCATATATTTT. Translated: CASSFGTGGSGNTIYF. This rearrangement joins TRBV7-8 to TRBJ1-3; 11 nucleotides agree with TRBD1. The trim removed 3 bases at V and 1 base at J, leaving 2 bases unmatched. CDR3 length equals 16 residues. CDR1 SGHVS and CDR2 FQNEAQ come from the germline V gene.

V gene TRBV5-4 combines with J gene TRBJ1-6; D is unresolved. The V end lost 0 bases, the J end lost 9 bases, and 7 bases lay between the germline ends. The CDR3 loop spans 13 amino acids. From germline, CDR1 is SGHNT and CDR2 YYREEE (reference sequence). The CDR3 sequence is CASSLGGPSPLHF. CDR3 nucleotide sequence: TGTGCCAGCAGCTTGGGCGGACCTTCACCCCTCCACTTT.

The chain couples TRBV2 to TRBJ1-4, with TRBD1 identical over 7 bases. The CDR3 length is 15 residues. Germline V gene lookup returns CDR1 SNHLY and CDR2 FYNNEI. V lost 4 bases, J lost 2 bases, and 4 bases stayed unmatched. Written as DNA, the CDR3 is TGTGCCAGCAGTGCCCAGGGACAGACTAATGAAAAACTGTTTTTT. Translating it yields CASSAQGQTNEKLFF. Based on the CDR3 plus reference TRBV2 and TRBJ1-4, the full variable domain is EPEVTQTPSHQVTQMGQEVILRCVPISNHLYFYWYRQILGQKVEFLVSFYNNEISEKSEIFDDQFSVERPDGSNFTLKIRSTKLEDSAMYFCASSAQGQTNEKLFFGSGTQLSVL.

The chain has TRBV11-3 and TRBJ1-1; D possibly corresponds to TRBD1 (5 bases). The CDR3 is 15 residues long. From germline, CDR1 is SGHNT and CDR2 YENEEA. V lost 5 bases and J lost 1, with 14 bases in between. As DNA, the CDR3 is TGTGCCAGCAGCAACGCCGGGGACGGGAACACTGAAGCTTTCTTT. Protein: CASSNAGDGNTEAFF.

This clone was recorded only once. The chain couples TRBV10-3 to TRBJ1-5, with no clear D. V shed 0 bases and J shed 2 bases, with 8 bases lying between them. In germline, CDR1 is ENHRY, CDR2 SYGVKD. The CDR3 runs 15 residues. The CDR3 loop reads CAISESADGNQPQHF. The CDR3 DNA is TGTGCCATCAGTGAGTCGGCAGACGGCAATCAGCCCCAGCATTTT.

The rearrangement joins TRBV30 to TRBJ2-7; 7 nucleotides line up with TRBD1. V shed 2 bases, J shed 0 bases, and the junction held 1 base outside the gene matches. Germline lookup yields CDR1 GTSNPN and CDR2 SVGIG (reference sequence). The CDR3 is made up of 13 amino acids. This CDR3 reads CAWSRDSSYEQYF. For the CDR3, the DNA is TGTGCCTGGAGTCGGGACAGCTCCTACGAGCAGTACTTC.

The chain links TRBV28 to TRBJ1-1; D remains unclear. The CDR3 covers 14 residues. CDR1 MDHEN and CDR2 SYDVKM come from the germline V gene. Trimming removed 3 bases at V and 5 bases at J, with 13 bases between. The CDR3 sequence: CASSFAGPGTEAFF. The CDR3 DNA reads as TGTGCCAGCAGTTTTGCAGGCCCGGGTACTGAAGCTTTCTTT.

The V and J genes are TRBV6-1 and TRBJ2-1; D might be TRBD1 (6 bases). The CDR3 contains 13 residues. Trimming took off 1 base at V and 6 bases at J, with 7 bases between the two ends. Germline V gives CDR1 MNHNS, CDR2 SASEGT. For the CDR3, the DNA is TGTGCCAGCAGTGAAGGGGACACCAATGAGCAGTTCTTC. Protein sequence: CASSEGDTNEQFF.

V usage is TRBV7-9 and J usage is TRBJ2-1; 7 nucleotides align to TRBD2. From germline, CDR1 is SEHNR and CDR2 FQNEAQ (reference sequence). This CDR3 spans 16 amino acids. V was pared by 5 bases and J by 7 bases, with 14 bases of the junction left unmatched. As DNA, the CDR3 is TGTGCCAGCAGCCACTTCTTTTCGGGAGGAGGGAATGAGCAGTTCTTC. Protein sequence: CASSHFFSGGGNEQFF.

The J gene is TRBJ2-1, the V gene TRBV14; 8 nucleotides align to TRBD2. From germline, CDR1 is SGHDN and CDR2 FVKESK. V lost 1 base to trimming and J lost 3 bases; unmatched junction nucleotides: 5. This CDR3 has 16 residues. The CDR3 sequence is CASSQGSGLVYNEQFF. CDR3 DNA sequence: TGTGCCAGCAGCCAAGGGTCGGGACTAGTCTACAATGAGCAGTTCTTC.